The rows below give T cell receptor beta chains drawn from one sample of a study of T cell responses to AZD1222 COVID-19 vaccine. Profiling relied on immunoSEQ multiplex PCR, and the TCRdb table lists in-frame clones only, not all of them. This table has about 90,000 clones, roughly 90% appearing once. The sequences come from peripheral blood, collected 28 days after the second AZD1222 dose. The source of these receptors is an adult who received the AZD1222 COVID-19 vaccine. CDR3s include the opening cysteine and the closing phenylalanine or tryptophan. Fields, in order: V gene, J gene, CDR3 protein.

TRBV18	TRBJ1-2	CASSPPHVGYGYTF
TRBV11-2	TRBJ1-1	CASSFSRTEAFF
TRBV2	TRBJ1-1	CASQTVGSEAFF
TRBV6-1	TRBJ1-2	CASSERSGGKNGYTF
TRBV18	TRBJ1-5	CASSLTSNDNYQPQHF
TRBV5-1	TRBJ2-7	CASSWTSGIYEQYF
TRBV18	TRBJ1-5	CASSPYTTVNQPQHF
TRBV6-6	TRBJ2-1	CASRSGTYNEQFF
TRBV27	TRBJ2-5	CASRNHLGETQYF
TRBV15	TRBJ2-1	CATSRGGGTYNEQFF
TRBV7-9	TRBJ2-3	CASSSGVGPTITDTQYF
TRBV2	TRBJ1-5	CASSEDGGLGPQHF
TRBV20-1	TRBJ1-2	CSASEGGNGYTF
TRBV6-2/TRBV6-3	TRBJ2-1	CASSVLSEGLYNEQFF
TRBV6-2/TRBV6-3	TRBJ1-6	CASSYSSGQRNSPLHF
TRBV5-4	TRBJ2-1	CASSFGTSRSYNEQFF
TRBV3-1/TRBV3-2	TRBJ1-2	CASSQSLYYGYTF
TRBV7-8	TRBJ2-1	CASSATGAWGDEQFF
TRBV4-2	TRBJ2-5	CASSQSVRETQYF
TRBV6-2/TRBV6-3	TRBJ2-1	CASSYVEGRGRYQSYNEQFF
TRBV7-2	TRBJ2-1	CASSFMGTEQFF
TRBV6-5	TRBJ2-3	CASSFVTLVTDTQYF
TRBV5-1	TRBJ2-1	CASSGGTSGGAREQFF
TRBV28	TRBJ1-2	CASRSDRSGGYTF
TRBV6-5	TRBJ1-5	CASSYSGGYNQPQHF
TRBV6-1	TRBJ2-2	CASGEIANTGELFF
TRBV27	TRBJ1-4	CASSLFGEKLFF
TRBV9	TRBJ2-1	CASSVPEDNGNNNEQFF
TRBV5-8	TRBJ1-6	CASSKTGGNSPLHF
TRBV11-2	TRBJ1-2	CASSSPPGQRNHGYTF
TRBV5-1	TRBJ2-1	CASSREGVSYNEQFF
TRBV20-1	TRBJ1-5	CSASDSGRGGNQPQHF
TRBV7-6	TRBJ1-1	CASSSTGRSVAFF
TRBV4-1	TRBJ1-1	CASSRTGGDTEAFF
TRBV7-8	TRBJ2-2	CASSRYTGELFF
TRBV12-3/TRBV12-4	TRBJ1-1	CARRQNTEAFF
TRBV5-1	TRBJ1-1	CASSPIPQGDTEAFF
TRBV28	TRBJ2-1	CASIRGGAGPYNEQFF
TRBV21-1	TRBJ1-1	CATPEGHSGFTNTEAFF
TRBV11-2	TRBJ2-4	CASSLDDSGGLAKNIQYF
TRBV6-5	TRBJ1-6	CASSSRQQGASLHF
TRBV11-3	TRBJ2-7	CASSQGRAAYEQYF
TRBV5-1	TRBJ1-2	CASSFGPGGGYTF
TRBV29-1	TRBJ1-2	CSVERTGGYGYTF
TRBV9	TRBJ1-3	CASSVGFRFDSGNTIYF
TRBV5-4	TRBJ2-2	CASSLTAGELFF
TRBV21-1	TRBJ2-2	CASCPGLAYGELFF
TRBV7-2	TRBJ2-3	CASSAGTVADTQYF
TRBV5-5	TRBJ2-3	CASSLDLSGGPLGGTDTQYF
TRBV11-2	TRBJ1-2	CASRPNSILYGYTF
TRBV7-2	TRBJ2-7	CASSRSSGQGVSYEQYF
TRBV6-5	TRBJ1-6	CASRKTVGIDSPLHF
TRBV3-1/TRBV3-2	TRBJ2-3	CASDPDRGLTDTQYF
TRBV27	TRBJ2-2	CASSLKDRGHGELFF
TRBV9	TRBJ1-2	CASSASGRGGYTF
TRBV7-2	TRBJ1-3	CASSYQQGSGNTIYF
TRBV5-1	TRBJ1-1	CASSLAGAMNTEAFF
TRBV5-5	TRBJ2-7	CASSARDGRYEQYF
TRBV4-1	TRBJ2-1	CASSRPLNEQFF